A single sample is the source of the 10 T cell receptor beta chains below, sequenced in a study of blood T cell repertoires in COVID-19 (TCRdb year 2020). Library construction relied on the immunoSEQ multiplex PCR assay. What TCRdb holds here is the immuneACCESS table cut down to in-frame rearrangements. Part of the clones is not present; checked against another copy, under half of the missing clones reflect an unresolved V gene, and the others are unexplained. For this sample the table gives a few hundred thousand clones, of which more than 85% were detected only once. The top ten hold roughly 0.9% of the sample. Sequencing was carried out using PBMCs or T cells enriched from blood (not recorded which). The receptors here all came from a woman aged 40 to 55 who had been exposed to COVID-19.

The chain couples TRBV19 to TRBJ1-4, with 11 bases that match TRBD1. This CDR3 has 16 amino acids. Germline CDR1 and CDR2: LNHDA and SQIVND (reference sequence). The V gene end was trimmed by 7 bases and the J gene end by 3 bases; junction bases not matched to a gene: 7. The CDR3 DNA reads as TGTGCCAGTAATACGGGACAGGGGGTAGCTAATGAAAAACTGTTTTTT. This gives the protein CASNTGQGVANEKLFF.

The rearrangement links TRBV30 to TRBJ1-2; D is unresolved. Germline-derived CDR1 and CDR2 are GTSNPN and SVGIG (reference sequence). The CDR3 has 11 amino acids. V lost 2 bases, J lost 10 bases, and 11 bases lay in between. In DNA form, the CDR3 reads TGTGCCTGGAGTCCTCAGGTTGACTACACCTTC. This translates into CAWSPQVDYTF.

A single count supports this clone. The V and J genes are TRBV5-1 and TRBJ2-7, with 9 bases identical to TRBD1. Unmatched junction bases numbered 9, after V lost 0 bases and J lost 2 bases. The CDR3 extends over 17 amino acids. Germline V gene lookup returns CDR1 SGHRS and CDR2 YFSETQ. The CDR3 nucleotides are TGCGCCAGCAGCTTGGGGGTACAGGGGGCGCTAGCCTACGAGCAGTACTTC. It specifies CASSLGVQGALAYEQYF.

The rearrangement links TRBV5-4 to TRBJ2-1, with 8 bases identical to TRBD2. CDR3 length: 17 amino acids. CDR1 SGHNT and CDR2 YYREEE come from the germline V gene (reference sequence). The V segment lost 0 bases and the J segment 0 bases; nucleotides outside the gene matches: 5. The CDR3 coding sequence is TGTGCCAGCAGCTTGGGGCTAGCGGGCAGCTCCTACAATGAGCAGTTCTTC. Translated, it gives CASSLGLAGSSYNEQFF.

The V and J genes are TRBV2 and TRBJ1-1; TRBD1 might be the D (6 bases). Trimming left V 6 bases short and J 1 base short, with 9 bases between. The CDR3 sequence is 13 residues long. CDR1 is SNHLY and CDR2 is FYNNEI in the germline V gene. CDR3 loop: CASRGAENTEAFF. Written as DNA, the CDR3 is TGTGCCAGCAGGGGGGCTGAGAACACTGAAGCTTTCTTT.

The chain joins TRBV15 to TRBJ1-1; D gene unclear. V dropped 0 bases and J dropped 1 base, with 6 bases sitting between them. Germline assignment: CDR1 LNHNV and CDR2 YYDKDF (reference sequence). This CDR3 comprises 14 residues. CDR3: CATSRDRRNTEAFF. The DNA for the CDR3 is TGTGCCACCAGCAGAGATCGGAGGAACACTGAAGCTTTCTTT. The full variable domain, in which reference TRBV15 and TRBJ1-1 provide the parts outside the CDR3, is DAMVIQNPRYQVTQFGKPVTLSCSQTLNHNVMYWYQQKSSQAPKLLFHYYDKDFNNEADTPDNFQSRRPNTSFCFLDIRSPGLGDTAMYLCATSRDRRNTEAFFGQGTRLTVV.

The genes are TRBV5-1 and TRBJ2-2; unclear D gene. The CDR3 runs 17 residues. V gave up 1 base and J gave up 3 bases, with 16 bases separating them. CDR1 is SGHRS and CDR2 is YFSETQ in the germline V gene. The CDR3 here is CASSLLESNSDTGELFF. DNA for the CDR3: TGCGCCAGCAGCTTGTTAGAATCGAATTCCGACACCGGGGAGCTGTTTTTT.

This sequence joins TRBV30 and TRBJ1-1; D might be TRBD1 (5 bases). The germline CDR1 and CDR2 sequences are GTSNPN and SVGIG (reference sequence). CDR3 size: 16 residues. V was pared by 3 bases and J by 0 bases, with 17 bases between. CDR3 sequence: CAWSPGTGTLNTEAFF. CDR3 DNA: TGTGCCTGGAGCCCCGGGACGGGGACTTTGAACACTGAAGCTTTCTTT.

The CDR3 coding sequence is TGTGCCAGCAGCTTAACGGGCGGGACAGGGGGCGGAAACACCATATATTTT. Translating it yields CASSLTGGTGGGNTIYF. The J gene is TRBJ1-3, the V gene TRBV7-3; 12 bases align to TRBD1. The CDR3 sequence is 17 residues long. Germline V gene data show CDR1 as SGHTA and CDR2 as FQGTGA. The trim removed 0 bases at V and 4 bases at J, leaving 4 bases unmatched.

The chain couples TRBV2 to TRBJ1-1; 7 bases map to TRBD1. The CDR3 has 13 residues. The germline V gene encodes CDR1 SNHLY and CDR2 FYNNEI. With 10 bases clipped from V and 2 bases from J, the junction kept 7 bases outside the gene matches. The CDR3 sequence is CATGTEANTEAFF. The CDR3 bases are TGTGCCACAGGGACAGAAGCTAACACTGAAGCTTTCTTT.